This T cell receptor beta chain derives from a study of blood T cell repertoires in COVID-19. Study summary: COVID-19 samples from acute and convalescent phases originated in the United States, Italy and Spain. T cells, B-cell-depleted T cells, or PBMCs provided the cDNA or gDNA that served as material.

This CDR3 is built from 14 residues. V lost 5 bases and J lost 0, with 8 bases in between. The V gene's germline CDR1 is SGHTA and CDR2 FQGTGA. Enrolment of Seattle patients took place during active infection, and they were followed longitudinally. Original processing methods: The assay estimated nucleated cells by amplifying reference gene primers. Sequencing was performed with immunoSEQ multiplex PCR; in TCRdb, only in-frame clones are kept and a portion is missing. That table furnishes V, J and clone size, whereas the DNA furnished D and trimming. Of under 200,000 clones in the sample, roughly four fifths were seen once.

The chain has TRBV7-3 and TRBJ2-1, with a tentative D call TRBD1 (5 bases). The clonotype originates from a woman of 80 years or more with COVID-19, enrolled during active disease. The sample taken for sequencing was peripheral blood. CDR3 in DNA: TGTGCCAGCAGCCTTGACAGCTCCTACAATGAGCAGTTCTTC. This gives the protein CASSLDSSYNEQFF.